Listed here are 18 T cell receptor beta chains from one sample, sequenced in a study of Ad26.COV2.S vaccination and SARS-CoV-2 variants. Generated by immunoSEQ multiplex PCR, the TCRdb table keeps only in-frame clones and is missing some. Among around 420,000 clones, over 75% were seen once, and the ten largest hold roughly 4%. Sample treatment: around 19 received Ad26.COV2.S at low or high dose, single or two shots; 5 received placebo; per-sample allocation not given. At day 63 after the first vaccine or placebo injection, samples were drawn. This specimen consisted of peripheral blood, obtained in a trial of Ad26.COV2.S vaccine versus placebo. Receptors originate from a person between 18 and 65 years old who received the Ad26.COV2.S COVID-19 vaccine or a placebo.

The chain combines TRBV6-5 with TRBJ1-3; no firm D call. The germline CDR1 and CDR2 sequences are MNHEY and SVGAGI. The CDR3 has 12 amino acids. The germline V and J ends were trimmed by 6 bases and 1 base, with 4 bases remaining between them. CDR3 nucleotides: TGTGCCAGCAGGGTTTCTGGAAACACCATATATTTT. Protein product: CASRVSGNTIYF.

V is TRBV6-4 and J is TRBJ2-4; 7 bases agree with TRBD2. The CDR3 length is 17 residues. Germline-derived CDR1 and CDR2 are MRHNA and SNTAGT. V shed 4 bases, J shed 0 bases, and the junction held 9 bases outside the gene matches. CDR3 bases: TGTGCCAGCAGTGTCTCAGCGGGGAAATTAGCCAAAAACATTCAGTACTTC. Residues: CASSVSAGKLAKNIQYF.

CDR3 in amino acids: CASSYDGTGVVSNQPQHF. The CDR3, as DNA: TGTGCCAGCAGTTATGATGGGACAGGGGTTGTTAGCAATCAGCCCCAGCATTTT. This sequence joins TRBV6-2 or TRBV6-3 and TRBJ1-5, with 10 bases matching TRBD1. This CDR3 is built from 18 residues. In germline, CDR1 is MNHEY, CDR2 SVGEGT. V lost 3 bases and J lost 0; bases outside the gene matches: 8.

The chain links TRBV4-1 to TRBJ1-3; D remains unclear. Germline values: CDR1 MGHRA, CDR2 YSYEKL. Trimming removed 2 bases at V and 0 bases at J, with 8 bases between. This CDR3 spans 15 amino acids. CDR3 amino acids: CASSQPRSSGNTIYF. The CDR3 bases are TGCGCCAGCAGCCAACCAAGGTCCTCTGGAAACACCATATATTTT.

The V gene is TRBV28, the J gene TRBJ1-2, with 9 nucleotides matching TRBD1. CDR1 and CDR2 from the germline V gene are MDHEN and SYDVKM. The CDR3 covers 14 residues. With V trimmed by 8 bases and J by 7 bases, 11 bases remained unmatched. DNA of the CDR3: TGTGCCAGCGGGACGGAACAGGGGGCAGGTGGCTACACCTTC. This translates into CASGTEQGAGGYTF.

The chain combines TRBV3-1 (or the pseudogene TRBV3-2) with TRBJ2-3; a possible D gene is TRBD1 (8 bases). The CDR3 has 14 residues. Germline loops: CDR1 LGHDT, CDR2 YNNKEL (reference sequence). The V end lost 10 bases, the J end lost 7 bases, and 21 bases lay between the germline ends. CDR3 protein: CATAGAGGANTQYF. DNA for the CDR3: TGTGCCACCGCGGGAGCAGGGGGCGCGAATACGCAGTATTTT.

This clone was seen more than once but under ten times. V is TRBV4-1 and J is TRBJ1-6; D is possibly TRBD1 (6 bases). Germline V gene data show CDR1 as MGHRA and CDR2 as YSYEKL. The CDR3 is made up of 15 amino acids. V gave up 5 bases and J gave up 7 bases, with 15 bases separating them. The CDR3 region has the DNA TGCGCCAGCAGCACCCGGGACACGGACAATTCACCCCTCCACTTT. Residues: CASSTRDTDNSPLHF.

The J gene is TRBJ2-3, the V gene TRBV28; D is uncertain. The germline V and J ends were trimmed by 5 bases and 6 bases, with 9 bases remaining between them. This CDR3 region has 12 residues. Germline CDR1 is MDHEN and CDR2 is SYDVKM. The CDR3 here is CASSPVGDTQYF. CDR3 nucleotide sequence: TGTGCCAGCAGTCCTGTGGGTGATACGCAGTATTTT.

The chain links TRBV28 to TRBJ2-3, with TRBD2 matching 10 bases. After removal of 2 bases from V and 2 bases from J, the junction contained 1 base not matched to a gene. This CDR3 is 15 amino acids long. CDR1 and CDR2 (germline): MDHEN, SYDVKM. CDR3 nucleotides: TGTGCCAGCAGTTTACTAGCGGGGGACACAGATACGCAGTATTTT. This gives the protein CASSLLAGDTDTQYF.

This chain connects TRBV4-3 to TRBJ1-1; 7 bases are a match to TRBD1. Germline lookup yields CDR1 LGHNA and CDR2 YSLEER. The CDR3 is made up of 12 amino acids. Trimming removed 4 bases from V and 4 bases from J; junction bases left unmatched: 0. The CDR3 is CASSRQGTEAFF. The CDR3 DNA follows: TGCGCCAGCAGCCGACAGGGCACTGAAGCTTTCTTT.

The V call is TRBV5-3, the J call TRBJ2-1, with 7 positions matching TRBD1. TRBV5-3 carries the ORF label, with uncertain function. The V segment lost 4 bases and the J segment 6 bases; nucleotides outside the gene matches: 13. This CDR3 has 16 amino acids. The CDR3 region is CARSIADDRESNEQFF. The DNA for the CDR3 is TGTGCCAGAAGCATCGCTGATGACAGGGAATCCAATGAGCAGTTCTTC.

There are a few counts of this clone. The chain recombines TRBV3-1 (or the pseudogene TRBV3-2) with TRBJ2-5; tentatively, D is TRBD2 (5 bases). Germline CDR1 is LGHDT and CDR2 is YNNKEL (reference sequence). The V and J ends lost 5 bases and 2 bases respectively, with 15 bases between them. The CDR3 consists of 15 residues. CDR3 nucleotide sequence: TGTGCCAGCAGCACCCCGGGAACCCTTCAAGAGACCCAGTACTTC. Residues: CASSTPGTLQETQYF.

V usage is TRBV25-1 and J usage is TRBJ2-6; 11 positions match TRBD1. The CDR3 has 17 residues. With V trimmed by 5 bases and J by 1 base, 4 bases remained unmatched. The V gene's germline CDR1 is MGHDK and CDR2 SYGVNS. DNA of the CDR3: TGTGCCAGCAGTAAGGACAGGGGGCTTTCTGGGGCCAACGTCCTGACTTTC. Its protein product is CASSKDRGLSGANVLTF.

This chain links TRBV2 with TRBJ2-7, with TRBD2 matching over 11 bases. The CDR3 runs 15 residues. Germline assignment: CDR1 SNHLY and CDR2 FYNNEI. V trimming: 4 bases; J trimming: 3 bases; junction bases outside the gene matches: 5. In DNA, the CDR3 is TGTGCCAGCAGTGCTAGCGGGGGGCCTATCTACGAGCAGTACTTC. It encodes CASSASGGPIYEQYF.

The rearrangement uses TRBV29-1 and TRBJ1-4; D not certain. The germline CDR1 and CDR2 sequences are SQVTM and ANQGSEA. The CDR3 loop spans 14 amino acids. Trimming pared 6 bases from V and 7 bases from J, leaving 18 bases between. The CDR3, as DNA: TGCAGCGTCCTTATGGGGTGGGATGGTGAAAAACTGTTTTTT. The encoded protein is CSVLMGWDGEKLFF.

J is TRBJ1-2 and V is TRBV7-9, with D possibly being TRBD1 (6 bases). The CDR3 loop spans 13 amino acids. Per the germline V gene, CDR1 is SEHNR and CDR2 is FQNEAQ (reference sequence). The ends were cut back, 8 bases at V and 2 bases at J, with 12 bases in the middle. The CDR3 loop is CASGGGGNYGYTF. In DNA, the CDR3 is TGTGCCAGCGGGGGAGGGGGAAACTATGGCTACACCTTC.

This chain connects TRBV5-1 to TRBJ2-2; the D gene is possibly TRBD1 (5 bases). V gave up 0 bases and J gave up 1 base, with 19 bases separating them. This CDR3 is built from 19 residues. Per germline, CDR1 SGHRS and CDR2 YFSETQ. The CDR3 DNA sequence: TGCGCCAGCAGCTTGGCCGTAGTTATGCAGGGAAGGAACACCGGGGAGCTGTTTTTT. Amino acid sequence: CASSLAVVMQGRNTGELFF.

This CDR3 is CASWRGGSSPLHF. The CDR3 bases are TGTGCCAGCTGGAGGGGAGGTTCTTCGCCCCTCCACTTT. The chain combines TRBV6-5 with TRBJ1-6; maybe TRBD1 (5 bases). Germline V CDR1 and CDR2: MNHEY, SVGAGI. Trimming stripped 8 bases from V and 13 bases from J, with 18 bases between. This CDR3 contains 13 residues.